The rows below give T cell receptor beta chains drawn from one sample of a study of Ad26.COV2.S vaccination and SARS-CoV-2 variants. Method: immunoSEQ multiplex PCR; TCRdb's copy keeps in-frame clones and lacks some. Of 440,000 or so clones listed, about 90% are singletons. Sequences were derived from peripheral blood, sampled in a trial of Ad26.COV2.S vaccine versus placebo. These receptors were taken from a person aged 18 to 65 who received the Ad26.COV2.S COVID-19 vaccine or a placebo. The CDR3 runs from the conserved cysteine through the conserved F or W. A D gene is named only where the DNA matches it firmly. The size entry is marked missing in some rows and otherwise reads once, few, many or a size class.

-,TRBJ1-1,-,TRBV27,TGTGCCAGCAGCCAACAGGAGACGAACACTGAAGCTTTCTTT,CASSQQETNTEAFF
-,TRBJ2-7,TRBD1,TRBV27,TGTGCCAGCACCCTGAGGACAGGGCTATCTGTCTACGAGCAGTACTTC,CASTLRTGLSVYEQYF
-,TRBJ1-1,-,TRBV6-2/TRBV6-3,TGTGCCAGCAGTTACTCGATACCCACTGAAGCTTTCTTT,CASSYSIPTEAFF
-,TRBJ1-5,TRBD1,TRBV5-4,TGTGCCAGCAGCTTGCAGGGGACAGAGCCCCAGCATTTT,CASSLQGTEPQHF
-,TRBJ2-5,-,TRBV7-8,TGTGCCAGCAGTTTGACAGGGAGGAAGACAGAGACCCAGTACTTC,CASSLTGRKTETQYF
-,TRBJ2-7,TRBD1,TRBV28,TGTGCCAGCAGTTCCTCCGGGACAGGCTCCTACGAGCAGTACTTC,CASSSSGTGSYEQYF
-,TRBJ1-4,-,TRBV28,TGTGCCAGCAGTTTAGCGGGGGGTAGTGAAAAACTGTTTTTT,CASSLAGGSEKLFF
-,TRBJ1-5,-,TRBV18,TGTGCCAGCTCGACCGGGAAATTTAGAAGTCCCCAGCATTTT,CASSTGKFRSPQHF
-,TRBJ2-3,TRBD1,TRBV7-6,TGTGCCAGCAGCGAGCGGACAGGGCGGCAGTATTTT,CASSERTGRQYF
-,TRBJ2-7,TRBD2,TRBV7-6,TGTGCCAGCAGCCCCGTAGCGGGAGTGGGACCCTACGAGCAGTACTTC,CASSPVAGVGPYEQYF
-,TRBJ2-7,-,TRBV19,TGTGCCAGTAGTATCCGACAGGACACCTACGAGCAGTACTTC,CASSIRQDTYEQYF
-,TRBJ2-1,TRBD2,TRBV30,TGTGCCTGGATAAAAGCGGGATTCTACAATGAGCAGTTCTTC,CAWIKAGFYNEQFF
-,TRBJ2-7,TRBD2,TRBV7-2,TGTGCCAGCAGACCGACTAGCGGGAGTTACTACGAGCAGTACTTC,CASRPTSGSYYEQYF
-,TRBJ2-2,-,TRBV9,TGTGCCAGCAGCGTTGGATCTTCGAACAACGGGGAGCTGTTTTTT,CASSVGSSNNGELFF
once,TRBJ2-3,TRBD2,TRBV7-2,TGTGCCAGCAGCTTCCTGACTAGCGGAGCCACAGATACGCAGTATTTT,CASSFLTSGATDTQYF
-,TRBJ2-5,-,TRBV7-9,TGTGCCAGCAGCTTAGCAGTGGCCATCGAAAATGGGGGCAAAGAGACCCAGTACTTC,CASSLAVAIENGGKETQYF
once,TRBJ2-2,-,TRBV4-2,TGTGCCAGCAGCCAAGTACGGGACCTGATCGGGGAGCTGTTTTTT,CASSQVRDLIGELFF
once,TRBJ2-7,-,TRBV21-1,TGTGCCAGCAGCAACGGGACAGGCAACTCCTACGAGCAGTACTTC,CASSNGTGNSYEQYF
-,TRBJ1-2,-,TRBV29-1,TGCAGCGTTGAAGAGGAGGTGGACTATGGCTACACCTTC,CSVEEEVDYGYTF
-,TRBJ2-3,TRBD2,TRBV10-3,TGTGCCATCAGTGAGTCCGAAGGGAGGGCGACAGATACGCAGTATTTT,CAISESEGRATDTQYF
-,TRBJ2-2,TRBD2,TRBV2,TGTGCCAGCAGTGATGGAGGACTAGCGGGACCTTCCGACACCGGGGAGCTGTTTTTT,CASSDGGLAGPSDTGELFF
-,TRBJ1-1,-,TRBV10-3,TGTGCCATCAGTGGGCCAGGGGACACTGAAGCTTTCTTT,CAISGPGDTEAFF
-,TRBJ2-1,TRBD2,TRBV19,TGTGCCAGTTCAGGACTAGCGGTATACAATGAGCAGTTCTTC,CASSGLAVYNEQFF
-,TRBJ1-1,-,TRBV6-1,TGTGCCAGTTTCGGACGGGTGAACACTGAAGCTTTCTTT,CASFGRVNTEAFF
-,TRBJ1-5,-,TRBV10-3,TGTGCCACGGGGACCGATAGCAATCAGCCCCAGCATTTT,CATGTDSNQPQHF
-,TRBJ1-4,-,TRBV9,TGTGCCAGCAGCGTAGGAGTACAGGTGGCTAATGAAAAACTGTTTTTT,CASSVGVQVANEKLFF
-,TRBJ2-3,TRBD2,TRBV19,TGTGCCAGTAGTATAGGTAAAGGACTAGCGGTAAGCACAGATACGCAGTATTTT,CASSIGKGLAVSTDTQYF
-,TRBJ2-3,-,TRBV6-1,TGTGCCAGCAGTGAAGTCGGCACAGATACGCAGTATTTT,CASSEVGTDTQYF
-,TRBJ2-2,-,TRBV5-4,TGTGCCAGCAGCTTGCCAGGTTCCGTCGGGGAGCTGTTTTTT,CASSLPGSVGELFF
-,TRBJ1-1,-,TRBV28,TGTGCCACCACGACGGGGAACACTGAAGCTTTCTTT,CATTTGNTEAFF
-,TRBJ2-1,TRBD2,TRBV14,TGTGCCAGCAGCCAAGTCCGGACTAGCTACAATGAGCAGTTCTTC,CASSQVRTSYNEQFF
-,TRBJ1-2,TRBD1,TRBV19,TGTGCCAGTAGTCCCCGGACAGGGAACTATGGCTACACCTTC,CASSPRTGNYGYTF